A selection of T cell receptor beta chains follows, all from one sample in a study of tumor-infiltrating lymphocytes in primary liver carcinoma. TCRdb fed the multiplex PCR reads into MiXCR, producing one record per CDR3 protein. This table holds 250,000 to 400,000 distinct CDR3 sequences, 55% to 65% found once. Sequenced sample: peripheral blood. All receptors come from a man in his forties with primary liver carcinoma and hepatitis B virus infection. Each CDR3 is given with its conserved first and last residue. Fields, in order: J gene, clone size, D gene, V gene, CDR3 DNA, CDR3 protein. A D gene is named only where the DNA matches it firmly. The size of a clone is reported for some rows only, either as once, few or many, or as a class for expanded clones.

>TRBJ2-7|-|TRBD2|TRBV12-3/TRBV12-4
TGTGCCAGCAGTCCCGGGACTAGCAGAGGAAGCTCCTACGAGCAGTACTTC
CASSPGTSRGSSYEQYF
>TRBJ2-1|-|-|TRBV4-1
TGCGCCAGCAGCCAGGGGAGGAATGAGCAATTCTTC
CASSQGRNEQFF
>TRBJ2-5|-|TRBD2|TRBV7-9
TGTGCCAGCAGCTCGACGACTAGCGGTAAAGAGACCCAGCACTTC
CASSSTTSGKETQHF
>TRBJ2-1|-|TRBD2|TRBV28
TGTGCCAGCAGTTCCCCACGACTAGCGGGGTCCTACAATGAGCAGTTCTTC
CASSSPRLAGSYNEQFF
>TRBJ2-5|many|-|TRBV6-2/TRBV6-3
TGTGCCAGCACCAAGTATACCGAACGAGCGGCCCAGTACTTC
CASTKYTERAAQYF
>TRBJ1-1|-|-|TRBV5-6
TGTGCCAGCAGCTTGATGGATAGCATGAACACTGAAGCTTTCTTT
CASSLMDSMNTEAFF
>TRBJ2-3|few|-|TRBV12-3/TRBV12-4
TGTGCCAGCAGGGACTCAGGGTCAGATACGCAGTATTTT
CASRDSGSDTQYF
>TRBJ2-7|many|-|TRBV12-3/TRBV12-4
TGTGCCAGCAGTTTAACAGGGACGTACGAGCAGTACTTC
CASSLTGTYEQYF
>TRBJ1-6|many|-|TRBV6-6
TGTGCCAGCAGGCGTACAAGCGACGGCTGGGATTCACCCCTCCACTTT
CASRRTSDGWDSPLHF
>TRBJ2-3|-|TRBD2|TRBV6-5
TGTGTCAGCAGTTACACTAGCGGAACTAGCACAGATACGCAGTATTTT
CVSSYTSGTSTDTQYF
>TRBJ2-7|-|-|TRBV7-8
TGTGCCTGCAGCTTAGGGAGACTCAGCTCCTACGAGCAGTACTTC
CACSLGRLSSYEQYF
>TRBJ2-5|-|-|TRBV4-2
TGTGCCAGCAGCCAAGATAGCGGATTCAGGACCCACTACTTC
CASSQDSGFRTHYF
>TRBJ2-7|-|-|TRBV12-3/TRBV12-4
TGTGCCAGCGGTCGGAGTGTGACCCACGAGCAGTACTTC
CASGRSVTHEQYF
>TRBJ2-2|-|-|TRBV25-1
TGTGCCAGCAGTGATCCCTGGACGGGACTGGTCGGGGAGCTGTTTTTT
CASSDPWTGLVGELFF
>TRBJ2-3|-|-|TRBV29-1
TGCAGCGCCGGGCAGCACAGCATAGATACGCAGTATTTT
CSAGQHSIDTQYF
>TRBJ1-2|few|-|TRBV6-2/TRBV6-3
TGTGCTTGCAGTGCTATTGGGCGACCCACCTTC
CACSAIGRPTF
>TRBJ2-1|-|-|TRBV11-2
TGTATCAGCAGGGGTGGATGGAATGAGCAGTTCTTC
CISRGGWNEQFF
>TRBJ2-7|-|TRBD2|TRBV5-6
TGTGCCAGCAGCTTGGGCGGGGCGGGAGGAGCTACCTTCTACGGGCAGTACTTC
CASSLGGAGGATFYGQYF
>TRBJ2-1|-|TRBD2|TRBV14
TGTGCCAGCAGCCAGTGGCTAGCGGGAGGGCGACCTACAAACCCCTCCTACAATGAGCAGTTGTTC
CASSQWLAGGRPTNPSYNEQLF
>TRBJ1-4|-|-|TRBV11-3
TGTGCCAGCAGTCGCAGACATGTCGGGGAAAAACTGTTTTTC
CASSRRHVGEKLFF
>TRBJ2-2|-|-|TRBV11-2
TGTGCCAGCAGCCAGGAAATCACCGGGGAGCTGTTTTTT
CASSQEITGELFF
>TRBJ2-1|many|-|TRBV6-1
TGTGCCAGCAGGGCCCATAGCGGAACCTACAATGAGCAGTTCTTC
CASRAHSGTYNEQFF
>TRBJ2-5|many|-|TRBV11-2
TGTGCCAGCAGCTTAGGAGGGAGGGGGGAAGAGACCCAGTACTTC
CASSLGGRGEETQYF
>TRBJ1-2|-|-|TRBV5-4
TGTGCCAGCAGCGGGGGCTTGAGCGGGAGCCTCTATGGCTACACCTTC
CASSGGLSGSLYGYTF
>TRBJ2-3|-|TRBD2|TRBV23-1
TGCGCCAGCAGTCAATCGTCCCGGGGGGGCGACAGCACAGATACGCAGTATTTT
CASSQSSRGGDSTDTQYF
>TRBJ2-1|many|-|TRBV6-1
TGTGCCAGCAGTTCCGCCCTGGGGAGCTCCTACAATGAGCAGTTCTTC
CASSSALGSSYNEQFF
>TRBJ1-1|-|-|TRBV29-1
TGCAGCGTTGAAGCGGTAGGATATGAAGCTTTCTTT
CSVEAVGYEAFF
>TRBJ2-7|-|-|TRBV5-6
TGTGCCAGCAGCTCGTTCGGGCGTCTCTCCTACGAGCAGTACTTC
CASSSFGRLSYEQYF
>TRBJ2-3|many|-|TRBV11-3
TGTGCCAGCAGCTTACGGGGTGGGCCCGATACGCAGTATTTT
CASSLRGGPDTQYF
>TRBJ2-2|-|-|TRBV6-5
TGTGCCAGCAAACAGGGTTTGACCGGGGTGCTGTTTTTT
CASKQGLTGVLFF
>TRBJ2-2|-|-|TRBV7-9
TGTGCCAGCAGCTTTCGAGGACAGCTCAACACCGGGGAGCTGTTTTTT
CASSFRGQLNTGELFF
>TRBJ1-2|-|-|TRBV28
TGTGCCAGCACCTCCCCAGCTAACTATGGCTACACCTTC
CASTSPANYGYTF
>TRBJ2-3|-|-|TRBV6-6
TGTGCCAGCAGTCCGGGGCTAGCTATCGACACAGATACGCAGTGTTTT
CASSPGLAIDTDTQCF
>TRBJ2-5|-|-|TRBV7-3
TGTGCCAACAGCCCACGTGTGGGAGAGACCCAGTACTTC
CANSPRVGETQYF
>TRBJ1-2|-|-|TRBV28
TGTGTCAGCAGTTTCCCTTGGGAGGATGGCTACACCTTC
CVSSFPWEDGYTF
>TRBJ2-3|many|-|TRBV14
TGTGCCAGCAGCCGTCTCATATTCACAGATACGCAGTATTTT
CASSRLIFTDTQYF
>TRBJ2-3|few|-|TRBV28
TGTGCCAGCAGTTCCTTGGACTTCCACACAGATACGCAGTATTTT
CASSSLDFHTDTQYF
>TRBJ2-1|-|-|TRBV11-3
TGTGCCAGCAGCTCCCGGCGTAACGTGATGGATGAGCAGTTCTTC
CASSSRRNVMDEQFF
>TRBJ2-3|-|TRBD2|TRBV24-1
TGTGTCACCTGTGCATCGGGAGGAACAGATACGCAGTTTTTT
CVTCASGGTDTQFF
>TRBJ2-1|-|-|TRBV7-3
TGTGCCAGCAGCTTAGGTACTAGACTGGATGAGCAGTTCTTC
CASSLGTRLDEQFF
>TRBJ2-1|many|-|TRBV11-1
TGTGCCAGCAGCTCTAGCCGGCAGGGGCGAAATGAGCAGTTCTTC
CASSSSRQGRNEQFF
>TRBJ1-5|-|TRBD1|TRBV5-5
TGTGCCAGCAGCTTAGGGACAGGGATTAGCAATCAGCCCCAGCATTTT
CASSLGTGISNQPQHF
>TRBJ2-1|-|TRBD1|TRBV14
TGTGCCAGCAGCCACATAGGCAGGGGGCGGAATGAGGAGTTCTTC
CASSHIGRGRNEEFF
>TRBJ2-1|-|-|TRBV12-3/TRBV12-4
TGTGCCAGCAGCCGGGGCTCCTACAATGAGCAGTTCTTC
CASSRGSYNEQFF
>TRBJ2-7|once|TRBD1|TRBV6-2/TRBV6-3
TGCGCCAGCAGCCGAGACAGGGATTATATCTACGGGCAGTACTTC
CASSRDRDYIYGQYF
>TRBJ2-1|many|-|TRBV12-3/TRBV12-4
TGTGCCAGCAACGCTGTGGGGCTCCGACAGTTCTTC
CASNAVGLRQFF
>TRBJ2-1|many|-|TRBV12-3/TRBV12-4
TGTGCCAGCAGTTTGAAGGGAGGTGAGCAGTTCTTC
CASSLKGGEQFF
>TRBJ2-7|-|-|TRBV11-2
TGTGCCAGCAGCTCCCTTGGAAGTCGGGGCCAGATCTACGAGCAGTACTTC
CASSSLGSRGQIYEQYF